A single sample is the source of the 5 T cell receptor beta chains below, sequenced in a study of cytomegalovirus exposure and HLA in healthy donors. The PCR ran on 60 Vbeta and 13 Jbeta primers. Libraries were prepared by immunoSEQ multiplex PCR; TCRdb keeps only in-frame clonotypes and omits some of them. The table lists 300,000 or so clones, around four fifths of them singletons. Specimen: PBMCs. These receptors originate from a middle-aged woman in good health and CMV-seropositive.

V gene TRBV7-3 combines with J gene TRBJ1-2; D not certain. CDR1 is SGHTA, CDR2 FQGTGA, per germline. V gave up 2 bases and J gave up 6 bases, with 19 bases separating them. The CDR3 sequence is 16 residues long. The CDR3 coding sequence is TGTGCCAGCAGCTTATACATGCGGTGGGTTAATGATGGCTACACCTTC. Its protein product is CASSLYMRWVNDGYTF. The variable domain in full, completed from reference TRBV7-3 and TRBJ1-2, reads GAGVSQTPSNKVTEKGKYVELRCDPISGHTALYWYRQSLGQGPEFLIYFQGTGAADDSGLPNDRFFAVRPEGSVSTLKIQRTERGDSAVYLCASSLYMRWVNDGYTFGSGTRLTVV.

The rearrangement links TRBV30 to TRBJ2-5, with a possible D match to TRBD2 (6 bases). This CDR3 region has 11 residues. Germline lookup yields CDR1 GTSNPN and CDR2 SVGIG (reference sequence). V was cut by 3 bases and J by 7 bases, with 9 bases left in between. In DNA, the CDR3 is TGTGCCTGGAGGCTGGGGGGGACCCAGTACTTC. Translated: CAWRLGGTQYF.

This sequence joins TRBV7-2 and TRBJ2-5, with 14 bases lining up with TRBD2. Gene TRBJ2-7 matches the end of the DNA better, so the J call may be wrong. Germline V gene sequence: CDR1 SGHTA, CDR2 FQGNSA. This CDR3 is built from 17 residues. CDR3 sequence reads: CASSPPRGTSGGYEQYF. As DNA, the CDR3 is TGTGCCAGCAGCCCCCCCCGGGGGACTAGCGGGGGCTACGAGCAGTACTTC.

The chain couples TRBV7-9 to TRBJ1-2; 9 positions match TRBD1. V shed 1 base and J 3 bases; nucleotides not matched to a gene: 12. This CDR3 has 18 amino acids. Germline CDR1 reads SEHNR; CDR2 reads FQNEAQ (reference sequence). DNA of the CDR3: TGTGCCAGCAGCTTAGACTCGGGACAGGGACTCCTACACTATGGCTACACCTTC. This sequence encodes CASSLDSGQGLLHYGYTF.

This chain uses TRBV7-9 with TRBJ2-1; 7 bases fit TRBD2. This CDR3 has 13 residues. V lost 4 bases to trimming and J lost 7 bases; unmatched junction nucleotides: 4. Germline CDR1 is SEHNR and CDR2 is FQNEAQ (reference sequence). CDR3 sequence (DNA): TGTGCCAGCAGCTCCTCCGGGGGGAATGAGCAGTTCTTC. It translates to CASSSSGGNEQFF.